This T cell receptor (beta chain) was sequenced for a study of regulatory T cells in long-lasting Graves disease. Findings of the study overall: Persistent cases of Graves' showed reduced TCR diversity relative to newly diagnosed patients. TRBV28, TRBJ1-2 and TRBJ2-5 were segments that persistent disease favored.

Concerning this clonotype: The antigen is undetermined.

Construction of TCR beta libraries relied on iRepertoire HTBI primers and on Arm-PCR targeting CDR3 regions. TCRdb fed the multiplex PCR reads into MiXCR, producing one record per CDR3 protein. The repertoire includes roughly 450,000 distinct CDR3 sequences, less than 25% of them detected once, and over 7.5% sits in the top ten. Stated time point: persistent/refractory GD, antithyroid drugs over 5 years with positive TRAb. PBMC RNA was the source of the TCR library. Germline V gene sequence: CDR1 MNHGY, CDR2 SVAAGI. Trimming removed 3 bases from V and 1 base from J, with 9 bases in between. This CDR3 is built from 14 residues.

The material sequenced was peripheral blood mononuclear cells (PBMCs), taken when the disease was refractory, from a patient treated with antithyroid drugs. This chain links TRBV6-9 with TRBJ1-1; D is unresolved. The receptor was derived from a female donor with Graves disease. CDR3 DNA sequence: TGTGCCAGCAGTTACAGACATACGAACACTGAAGCTTTCTTT. This encodes CASSYRHTNTEAFF.